Listed here are 18 T cell receptor beta chains from one sample, sequenced in a study of T-cell memory formation after mild COVID-19. TCRdb re-called the 5' RACE reads with MiXCR, one entry per CDR3 protein. The data show hundreds of thousands of distinct CDR3 sequences, about a fifth seen once. The sample consisted of PBMCs or a T cell subset sorted from them (not recorded which). The receptor set was obtained from an adult woman who had mild COVID-19 (a few samples of this study predate the infection). Cell type and time point are not known.

This chain joins TRBV9 and TRBJ2-1; D might be TRBD1 (6 bases). Germline V CDR1 and CDR2: SGDLS, YYNGEE. Deletions cut 0 bases from V and 6 bases from J, with 13 bases between. The CDR3 length is 15 residues. CDR3: CASSVATQGFNEQFF. CDR3 DNA sequence: TGTGCCAGCAGCGTAGCTACGCAGGGGTTCAATGAGCAGTTCTTC.

This clonotype was found a few times. The chain carries TRBV6-5 and TRBJ1-4; the D gene is possibly TRBD1 (5 bases). Trimming pared 2 bases from V and 3 bases from J, leaving 13 bases between. The CDR3 contains 16 residues. CDR1 is MNHEY, CDR2 SVGAGI, per germline. CDR3 protein: CASSYDLGGANEKLFF. CDR3 nucleotide sequence: TGTGCCAGCAGTTACGACCTCGGGGGAGCTAATGAAAAACTGTTTTTT.

This clonotype was seen only a few times. The CDR3 spells CASSDQKGSHLYF. The CDR3 DNA follows: TGCGCCAGCAGCGACCAAAAGGGGTCCCACCTGTATTTT. J is TRBJ2-3 and V is TRBV4-3; D perhaps matches TRBD1 (5 bases). This CDR3 region has 13 residues. CDR1 is LGHNA and CDR2 is YSLEER in the germline V gene. The V and J ends lost 5 bases and 14 bases respectively, with 20 bases between them.

This rearrangement joins TRBV4-2 to TRBJ2-7; possibly TRBD1 or TRBD2 for D (5 bases each). CDR1 and CDR2 from the germline V gene are LGHNA and YNFKEQ. The CDR3 extends over 14 amino acids. Trimming shortened V by 4 bases and J by 3 bases, and 13 bases separated the two germline ends. CDR3 bases: TGTGCCAGCAGCCCCCGGGACCCTGACTACGAGCAGTACTTC. Translated: CASSPRDPDYEQYF.

The chain uses TRBV5-5 and TRBJ2-1; perhaps TRBD1 as D (5 bases). The germline V gene encodes CDR1 SGHKS and CDR2 YYEKEE (reference sequence). The CDR3 consists of 16 residues. Trimming left V 0 bases short and J 0 bases short, with 10 bases between. In DNA, the CDR3 is TGTGCCAGCAGCTTGGAGGGGCTTCACTCCTACAATGAGCAGTTCTTC. The encoded protein is CASSLEGLHSYNEQFF. Filled out from reference TRBV5-5 and TRBJ2-1, the complete variable domain reads DAGVTQSPTHLIKTRGQQVTLRCSPISGHKSVSWYQQVLGQGPQFIFQYYEKEERGRGNFPDRFSARQFPNYSSELNVNALLLGDSALYLCASSLEGLHSYNEQFFGPGTRLTVL.

This clonotype was counted between two and nine times. The rearrangement uses TRBV5-4 and TRBJ1-2, with no clear D. The germline V and J ends were trimmed by 0 bases and 6 bases, with 9 bases remaining between them. The germline CDR1 and CDR2 sequences are SGHNT and YYREEE (reference sequence). The CDR3 is made up of 13 amino acids. CDR3 in amino acids: CASSLAREDGYTF. The CDR3 DNA reads as TGTGCCAGCAGCTTGGCTAGGGAAGATGGCTACACCTTC.

The J gene is TRBJ1-1, the V gene TRBV19; weak D call: TRBD1 (5 bases). Germline V gives CDR1 LNHDA, CDR2 SQIVND (reference sequence). V was shortened by 8 bases and J by 1 base, with 14 bases between the two germline ends. The CDR3 covers 14 residues. The CDR3 protein is CASDPGQPNTEAFF. The DNA of the CDR3 is TGTGCCAGTGATCCAGGGCAGCCGAACACTGAAGCTTTCTTT.

V and J are TRBV29-1 and TRBJ2-3; 7 bases match TRBD1. V lost 5 bases to trimming and J lost 2 bases; unmatched junction nucleotides: 7. The CDR3 totals 14 residues. CDR1 is SQVTM, CDR2 ANQGSEA, per germline. The CDR3 DNA reads as TGCAGCGTTCAGACAGGGAGTTCCACAGATACGCAGTATTTT. As protein: CSVQTGSSTDTQYF.

In this sample, this clonotype turned up many times. The genes are TRBV7-3 and TRBJ2-6; D remains unclear. The CDR3 is made up of 14 amino acids. With 1 base removed from V and 1 base from J, the gap between germline ends came to 2 bases. The germline CDR1 and CDR2 sequences are SGHTA and FQGTGA. The CDR3 sequence: CASSLNSGANVLTF. In nucleotides, the CDR3 is TGTGCCAGCAGCTTAAATTCTGGGGCCAACGTCCTGACTTTC.

This clonotype was recorded a few times. This chain uses TRBV13 with TRBJ2-3; D is unresolved. V was pared by 5 bases and J by 4 bases, with 10 bases between. CDR3 length equals 13 residues. Germline V CDR1 and CDR2: PRHDT, FYEKMQ (reference sequence). CDR3: CASSPTVPDTQYF. Written as DNA, the CDR3 is TGTGCCAGCAGCCCCACGGTTCCAGATACGCAGTATTTT.

This chain uses TRBV7-3 with TRBJ2-3; 12 bases are shared with TRBD2. The CDR3 spans 16 residues. V lost 2 bases, J lost 3 bases, and 3 bases stayed unmatched. From germline, CDR1 is SGHTA and CDR2 FQGTGA. In nucleotides, the CDR3 is TGTGCCAGCAGCTTAGGGACTAGCGGGTGGACAGATACGCAGTATTTT. It translates to CASSLGTSGWTDTQYF.

The rearrangement links TRBV28 to TRBJ2-5, with 7 bases that match TRBD1. The CDR3 is 13 amino acids. Trimming at V came to 4 bases and at J to 6 bases, leaving 5 bases not matched to a gene. CDR1 MDHEN and CDR2 SYDVKM come from the germline V gene. The CDR3 is CASSYWDSKTQYF. Here the CDR3 DNA reads TGTGCCAGCAGTTACTGGGACAGCAAGACCCAGTACTTC.

This clonotype was seen a handful of times. The chain couples TRBV7-2 to TRBJ1-5; tentative D call: TRBD1 (5 bases). Germline V gives CDR1 SGHTA, CDR2 FQGNSA. There are 14 residues in the CDR3. The ends were cut back, 1 base at V and 9 bases at J, with 13 bases in the middle. The chain's CDR3 is CASSLEPVGRPQHF. The CDR3 nucleotides read TGTGCCAGCAGCTTAGAGCCTGTGGGGCGGCCCCAGCATTTT.

The V call is TRBV7-6, the J call TRBJ1-4, with TRBD1 matching over 8 bases. J gave up 3 bases and V 5 bases, and 5 bases lay outside the gene matches. CDR3 length: 15 amino acids. CDR1 SGHVS and CDR2 FNYEAQ come from the germline V gene. CDR3: CASSTHRGSNEKLFF. The CDR3 DNA is TGTGCCAGCAGCACCCACAGGGGGTCTAATGAAAAACTGTTTTTT.

This clonotype was detected a few times. The chain combines TRBV7-7 with TRBJ2-1; 13 positions match TRBD2. Germline V lookup: CDR1 SSHAT, CDR2 FNYEAQ (reference sequence). V lost 5 bases and J lost 4; bases outside the gene matches: 5. There are 16 residues in the CDR3. The CDR3 DNA reads as TGTGCCAGCAGCACGGGACTAGCGGGGACATACAATGAGCAGTTCTTC. It yields the protein CASSTGLAGTYNEQFF.

This sequence joins TRBV7-8 and TRBJ1-1; possibly TRBD1 for D (6 bases). Trimming stripped 5 bases from V and 5 bases from J, with 15 bases between. CDR1 is SGHVS, CDR2 FQNEAQ, per germline. This CDR3 region has 14 residues. CDR3 nucleotide sequence: TGTGCCAGCAGCCCTCAGGGGTTTAAGACTGAAGCTTTCTTT. Translating gives CASSPQGFKTEAFF. The full variable domain, its missing parts supplied by reference TRBV7-8 and TRBJ1-1, is GAGVSQSPRYKVAKRGQDVALRCDPISGHVSLFWYQQALGQGPEFLTYFQNEAQLDKSGLPSDRFFAERPEGSVSTLKIQRTQQEDSAVYLCASSPQGFKTEAFFGQGTRLTVV.

V is TRBV7-9 and J is TRBJ1-1; no clear D gene. This CDR3 region has 14 residues. CDR1 is SEHNR, CDR2 FQNEAQ, per germline (reference sequence). The V gene lost 7 bases and the J gene lost 1 base, with 13 bases spanning the gap. In nucleotides, the CDR3 is TGTGCCAGCACCTCCGTGAACTGGAACACTGAAGCTTTCTTT. As protein: CASTSVNWNTEAFF.

The V gene is TRBV10-3, the J gene TRBJ2-5; D not certain. The germline CDR1 and CDR2 sequences are ENHRY and SYGVKD. The CDR3 loop spans 18 amino acids. The V end was cut by 0 bases, the J end by 3 bases, with 20 bases between. For the CDR3, the DNA is TGTGCCATCAGTGAGTCGACGTCCCAGCGCCCCGGAGAAGAGACCCAGTACTTC. It is translated as CAISESTSQRPGEETQYF.